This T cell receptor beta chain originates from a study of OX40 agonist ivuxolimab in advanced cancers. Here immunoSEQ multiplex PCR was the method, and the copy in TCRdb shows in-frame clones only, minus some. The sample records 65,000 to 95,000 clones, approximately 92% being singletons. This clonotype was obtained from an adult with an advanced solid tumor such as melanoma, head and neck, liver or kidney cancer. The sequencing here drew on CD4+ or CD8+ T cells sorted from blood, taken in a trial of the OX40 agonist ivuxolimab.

The CDR3 DNA sequence: TGCGCCAGCAGCCAAGTATCCCAGCCGAATCAGCCCCAGCATTTT. It encodes CASSQVSQPNQPQHF. This rearrangement joins TRBV4-1 to TRBJ1-5, with D unclear. This CDR3 is 15 amino acids long. Trimming stripped 1 base from V and 4 bases from J, with 11 bases between. Germline values: CDR1 MGHRA, CDR2 YSYEKL.